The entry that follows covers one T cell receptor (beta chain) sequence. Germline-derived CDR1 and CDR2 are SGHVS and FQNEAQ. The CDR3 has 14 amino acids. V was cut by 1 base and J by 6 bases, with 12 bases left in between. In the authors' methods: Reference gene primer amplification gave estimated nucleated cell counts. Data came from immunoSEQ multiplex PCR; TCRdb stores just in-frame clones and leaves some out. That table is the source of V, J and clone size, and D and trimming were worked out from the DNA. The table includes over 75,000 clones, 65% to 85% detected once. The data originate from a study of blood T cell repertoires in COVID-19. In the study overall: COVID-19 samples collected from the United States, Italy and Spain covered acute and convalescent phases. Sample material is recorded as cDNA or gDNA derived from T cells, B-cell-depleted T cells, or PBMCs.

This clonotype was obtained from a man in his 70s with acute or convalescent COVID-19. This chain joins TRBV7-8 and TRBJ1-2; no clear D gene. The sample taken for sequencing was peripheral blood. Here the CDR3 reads CASSLGGGGHGYTF. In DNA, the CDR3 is TGTGCCAGCAGCTTAGGAGGAGGAGGACATGGCTACACCTTC.